The T cell receptor beta chain under discussion was sequenced for a study of blood T cell repertoires in COVID-19. Study in general: Specimens from acute and convalescent COVID-19 originated in the United States, Italy and Spain.

Data came from immunoSEQ multiplex PCR; TCRdb stores just in-frame clones and leaves some out. In the table there are approximately 60,000 clones, around 76% of which are singletons. Germline V CDR1 and CDR2: MGHRA, YSYEKL. The ends were cut back, 3 bases at V and 7 bases at J, with 12 bases in the middle. The CDR3 loop spans 13 amino acids. Material: peripheral blood. This sequence was found in an elderly woman with acute or convalescent COVID-19. The chain joins TRBV4-1 to TRBJ1-1, with D possibly matching TRBD1 (6 bases). The CDR3 region is CASSQAGTREAFF. The CDR3 nucleotides read TGCGCCAGCAGCCAGGCCGGGACACGTGAAGCTTTCTTT.